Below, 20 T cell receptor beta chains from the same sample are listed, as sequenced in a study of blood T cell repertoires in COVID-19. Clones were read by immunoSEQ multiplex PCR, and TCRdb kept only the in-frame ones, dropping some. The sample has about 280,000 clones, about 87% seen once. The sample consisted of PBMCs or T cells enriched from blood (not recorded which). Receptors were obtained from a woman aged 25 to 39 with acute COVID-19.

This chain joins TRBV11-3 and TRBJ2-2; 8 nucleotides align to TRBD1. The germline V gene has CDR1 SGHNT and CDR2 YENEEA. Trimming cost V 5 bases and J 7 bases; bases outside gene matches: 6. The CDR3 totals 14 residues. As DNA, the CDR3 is TGTGCCAGCAGCCGCCGACAGGGGTTCGGGGAGCTGTTTTTT. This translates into CASSRRQGFGELFF.

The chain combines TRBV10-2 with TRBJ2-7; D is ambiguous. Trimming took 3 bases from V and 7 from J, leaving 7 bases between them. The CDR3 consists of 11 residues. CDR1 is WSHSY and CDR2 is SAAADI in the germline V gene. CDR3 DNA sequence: TGCGCCAGCAGTGAAGCCAGGGAGCAGTACTTC. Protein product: CASSEAREQYF.

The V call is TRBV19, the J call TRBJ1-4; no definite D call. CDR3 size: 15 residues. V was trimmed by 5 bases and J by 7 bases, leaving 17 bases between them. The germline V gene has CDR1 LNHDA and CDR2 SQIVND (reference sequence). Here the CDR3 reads CASSPENAGFEKLFF. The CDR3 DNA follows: TGTGCCAGTAGTCCCGAAAACGCGGGGTTTGAAAAACTGTTTTTT. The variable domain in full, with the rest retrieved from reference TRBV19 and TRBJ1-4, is DGGITQSPKYLFRKEGQNVTLSCEQNLNHDAMYWYRQDPGQGLRLIYYSQIVNDFQKGDIAEGYSVSREKKESFPLTVTSAQKNPTAFYLCASSPENAGFEKLFFGSGTQLSVL.

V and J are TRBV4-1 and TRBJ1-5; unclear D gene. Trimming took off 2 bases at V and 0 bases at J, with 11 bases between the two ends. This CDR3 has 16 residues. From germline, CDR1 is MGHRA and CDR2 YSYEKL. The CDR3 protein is CASSQSPQISNQPQHF. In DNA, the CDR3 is TGCGCCAGCAGCCAATCACCCCAGATTAGCAATCAGCCCCAGCATTTT.

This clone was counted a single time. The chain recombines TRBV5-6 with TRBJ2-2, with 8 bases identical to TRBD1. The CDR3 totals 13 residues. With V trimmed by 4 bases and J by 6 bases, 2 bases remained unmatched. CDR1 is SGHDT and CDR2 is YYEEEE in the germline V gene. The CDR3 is CASSPDRAGELFF. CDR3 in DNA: TGTGCCAGCAGCCCGGACAGGGCCGGGGAGCTGTTTTTT.

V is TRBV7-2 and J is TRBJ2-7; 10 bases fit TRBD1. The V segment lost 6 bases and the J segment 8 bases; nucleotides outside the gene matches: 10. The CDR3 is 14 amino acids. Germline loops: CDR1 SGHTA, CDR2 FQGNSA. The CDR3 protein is CASRSRQGAMKQYF. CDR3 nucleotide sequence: TGTGCCAGCAGGTCAAGACAGGGGGCTATGAAGCAGTACTTC. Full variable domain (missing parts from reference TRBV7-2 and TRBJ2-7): GAGVSQSPSNKVTEKGKDVELRCDPISGHTALYWYRQSLGQGLEFLIYFQGNSAPDKSGLPSDRFSAERTGGSVSTLTIQRTQQEDSAVYLCASRSRQGAMKQYFGPGTRLTVT.

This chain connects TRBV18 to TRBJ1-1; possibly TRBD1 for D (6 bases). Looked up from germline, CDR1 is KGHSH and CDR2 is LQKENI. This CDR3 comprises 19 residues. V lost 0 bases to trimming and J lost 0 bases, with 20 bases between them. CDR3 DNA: TGTGCCAGCTCACCACCGGGGGGGGGCGCGATTAAGATGAACACTGAAGCTTTCTTT. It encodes CASSPPGGGAIKMNTEAFF.

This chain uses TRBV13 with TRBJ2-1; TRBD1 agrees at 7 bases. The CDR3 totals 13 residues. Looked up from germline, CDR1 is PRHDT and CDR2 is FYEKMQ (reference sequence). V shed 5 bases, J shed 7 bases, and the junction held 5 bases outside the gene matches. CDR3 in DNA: TGTGCCAGCAGCGCCAACAGGGGAAATGAGCAGTTCTTC. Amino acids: CASSANRGNEQFF.

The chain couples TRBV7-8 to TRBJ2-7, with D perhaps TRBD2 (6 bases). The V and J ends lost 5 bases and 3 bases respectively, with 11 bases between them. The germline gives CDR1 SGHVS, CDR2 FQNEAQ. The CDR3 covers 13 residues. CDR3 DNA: TGTGCCAGCAGCGGGAGGATGGACTACGAGCAGTACTTC. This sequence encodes CASSGRMDYEQYF.

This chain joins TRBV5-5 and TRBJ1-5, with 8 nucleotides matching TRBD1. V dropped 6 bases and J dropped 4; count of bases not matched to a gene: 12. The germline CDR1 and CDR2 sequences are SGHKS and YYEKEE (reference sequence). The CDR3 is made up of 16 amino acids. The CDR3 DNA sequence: TGTGCCAGCACCCCCTTCGAGACAGGGGAAAATCAGCCCCAGCATTTT. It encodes CASTPFETGENQPQHF.

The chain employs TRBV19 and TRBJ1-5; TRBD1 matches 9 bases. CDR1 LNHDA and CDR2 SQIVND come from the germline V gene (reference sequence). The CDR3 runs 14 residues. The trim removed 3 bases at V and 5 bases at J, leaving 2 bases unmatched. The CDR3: CASSMWTGDQPQHF. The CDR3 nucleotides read TGTGCCAGTAGTATGTGGACAGGGGATCAGCCCCAGCATTTT.

The CDR3 DNA reads TGTGCCAGCAGTTCCAACAATCAGCCCCAGCATTTT. Residues: CASSSNNQPQHF. The V gene is TRBV28, the J gene TRBJ1-5, with D uncertain. CDR1 and CDR2 from the germline V gene are MDHEN and SYDVKM. V shed 4 bases and J shed 3 bases, with 4 bases lying between them. CDR3 size: 12 residues.

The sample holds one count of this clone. This CDR3 is CSASADRAGNTIYF. The CDR3, as DNA: TGCAGTGCTAGTGCCGACAGGGCTGGAAACACCATATATTTT. The chain uses TRBV20-1 and TRBJ1-3, with 7 bases fitting TRBD1. With 3 bases clipped from V and 2 bases from J, the junction kept 4 bases outside the gene matches. The length of the CDR3 is 14 residues. Germline V gene data show CDR1 as DFQATT and CDR2 as SNEGSKA (reference sequence).

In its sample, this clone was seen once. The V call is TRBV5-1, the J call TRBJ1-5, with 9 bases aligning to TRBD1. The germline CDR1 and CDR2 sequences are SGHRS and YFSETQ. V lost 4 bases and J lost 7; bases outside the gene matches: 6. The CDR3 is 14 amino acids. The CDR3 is CASSPTGGQQPQHF. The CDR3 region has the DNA TGCGCCAGCAGCCCGACAGGGGGTCAACAGCCCCAGCATTTT.

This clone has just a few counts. The CDR3 loop reads CATQIQNEQYF. CDR3 coding DNA: TGTGCCACCCAGATTCAAAACGAGCAGTACTTC. This chain connects TRBV13 to TRBJ2-7; D not certain. V lost 10 bases and J lost 5, with 12 bases in between. CDR1 and CDR2 (germline): PRHDT, FYEKMQ (reference sequence). The CDR3 is 11 residues long.

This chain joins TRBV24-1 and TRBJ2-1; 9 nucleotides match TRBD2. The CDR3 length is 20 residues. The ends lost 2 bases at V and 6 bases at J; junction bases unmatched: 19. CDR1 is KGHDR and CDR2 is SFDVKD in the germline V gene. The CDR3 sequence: CATSDSPGGPTSGFFNEQFF. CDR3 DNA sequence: TGTGCCACCAGTGATTCCCCGGGGGGGCCAACTAGCGGGTTCTTCAATGAGCAGTTCTTC.

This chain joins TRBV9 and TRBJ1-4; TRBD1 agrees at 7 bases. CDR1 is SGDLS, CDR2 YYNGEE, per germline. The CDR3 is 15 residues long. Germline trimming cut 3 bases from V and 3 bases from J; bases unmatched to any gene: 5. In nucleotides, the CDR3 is TGTGCCAGCAGCGCCAACAGGGGACCTAATGAAAAACTGTTTTTT. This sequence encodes CASSANRGPNEKLFF.

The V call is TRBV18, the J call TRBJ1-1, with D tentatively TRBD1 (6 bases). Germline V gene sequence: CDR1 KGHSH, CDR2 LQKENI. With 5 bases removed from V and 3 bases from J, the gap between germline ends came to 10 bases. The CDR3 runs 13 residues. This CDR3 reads CASSLNRDTEAFF. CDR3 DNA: TGTGCCAGCTCATTAAACAGGGACACTGAAGCTTTCTTT.

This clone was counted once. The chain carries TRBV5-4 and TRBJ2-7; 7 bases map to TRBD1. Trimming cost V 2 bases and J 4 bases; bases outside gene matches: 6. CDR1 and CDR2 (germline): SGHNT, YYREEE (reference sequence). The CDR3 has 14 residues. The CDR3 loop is CASSFEGAEYEQYF. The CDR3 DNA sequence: TGTGCCAGCAGCTTTGAGGGGGCAGAGTACGAGCAGTACTTC.

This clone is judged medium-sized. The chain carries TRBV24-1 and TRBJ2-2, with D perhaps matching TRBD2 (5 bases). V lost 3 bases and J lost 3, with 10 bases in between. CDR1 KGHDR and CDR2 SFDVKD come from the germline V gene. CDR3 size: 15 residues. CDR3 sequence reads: CATSDGREHTGELFF. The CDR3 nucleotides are TGTGCCACCAGTGATGGACGGGAACACACCGGGGAGCTGTTTTTT.